Listed here are 11 T cell receptor beta chains from one sample, sequenced in a study of blood T cell repertoires in COVID-19. The repertoire was sequenced with immunoSEQ multiplex PCR; TCRdb's copy has only in-frame clones and lacks some. There are 150,000 to 200,000 clones in the sample; more than 75% occur only once, and around 2.7% lies in the top ten. Sequencing used peripheral blood. The receptors stem from a man aged 40-50 years with active or convalescent COVID-19.

J is TRBJ1-5 and V is TRBV7-2; tentatively, D is TRBD1 (6 bases). The CDR3 spans 14 residues. CDR1 SGHTA and CDR2 FQGNSA come from the germline V gene. Trimming cost V 4 bases and J 6 bases, with 13 bases left between them. This chain's CDR3 is CASSSGQGRQPQHF. The CDR3 DNA sequence: TGTGCCAGCAGCTCGGGTCAGGGGCGTCAGCCCCAGCATTTT.

At least ten counts were recorded for this clone. The gene calls are TRBV29-1 and TRBJ1-1, with a tentative D call TRBD1 (5 bases). The germline V gene has CDR1 SQVTM and CDR2 ANQGSEA. V lost 5 bases to trimming and J lost 10 bases, with 17 bases between them. The CDR3 has 12 residues. The CDR3 DNA is TGCAGCGTTAAGTCGTTGGAGGGGAGAGCTTTCTTT. It specifies CSVKSLEGRAFF.

The V gene is TRBV10-3, the J gene TRBJ1-2; no clear D. CDR3 size: 14 residues. Trimming removed 6 bases at V and 8 bases at J, with 19 bases between. CDR1 is ENHRY, CDR2 SYGVKD, per germline. The CDR3 region has the DNA TGTGCCATCAGGGCAGTCGGTCGGGATATGGGCTACACCTTC. Its protein product is CAIRAVGRDMGYTF.

The genes are TRBV5-1 and TRBJ2-7; TRBD1 aligns across 11 bases. From germline, CDR1 is SGHRS and CDR2 YFSETQ. The CDR3 has 16 amino acids. V shed 5 bases and J 7 bases; nucleotides not matched to a gene: 14. The CDR3 coding sequence is TGCGCCAGCAGTCGCGCCCTGGGACAGGGGGTTTGGGAGCAGTACTTC. Its translation is CASSRALGQGVWEQYF.

CDR3 bases: TGTGCCAGCAGCCTGACAGGGACCTATGGCTACACCTTC. Protein sequence: CASSLTGTYGYTF. The chain couples TRBV7-3 to TRBJ1-2; TRBD1 aligns across 7 bases. Per germline, CDR1 SGHTA and CDR2 FQGTGA. V gave up 5 bases and J gave up 4 bases; unmatched junction bases: 4. CDR3 length: 13 amino acids.

The chain is built from TRBV2 and TRBJ1-2; 7 bases line up with TRBD1. V lost 3 bases to trimming and J lost 4 bases; unmatched junction nucleotides: 2. Germline values: CDR1 SNHLY, CDR2 FYNNEI. The CDR3 runs to 13 residues. The CDR3 coding sequence is TGTGCCAGCAGTGAGACAGGGCTCTATGGCTACACCTTC. Its protein product is CASSETGLYGYTF. The whole variable domain, remainder taken from reference TRBV2 and TRBJ1-2, is EPEVTQTPSHQVTQMGQEVILRCVPISNHLYFYWYRQILGQKVEFLVSFYNNEISEKSEIFDDQFSVERPDGSNFTLKIRSTKLEDSAMYFCASSETGLYGYTFGSGTRLTVV.

The chain joins TRBV6-5 to TRBJ1-1; unclear D gene. Germline CDR1 is MNHEY and CDR2 is SVGAGI. The CDR3 is made up of 14 amino acids. Trimming cost V 4 bases and J 4 bases, with 13 bases left between them. The CDR3 reads CASSLTELSTEAFF. The CDR3 DNA follows: TGTGCCAGCAGTTTAACAGAGTTGAGCACTGAAGCTTTCTTT.

This chain connects TRBV6-5 to TRBJ1-6; maybe TRBD1 (5 bases). Germline lookup yields CDR1 MNHEY and CDR2 SVGAGI. V gave up 6 bases and J gave up 6 bases, with 9 bases separating them. The CDR3 sequence is 13 residues long. CDR3 coding DNA: TGTGCCAGCAGACAGGATGGTAATTCACCCCTCCACTTT. Residues: CASRQDGNSPLHF.

V gene TRBV18 combines with J gene TRBJ2-2; 7 bases align to TRBD1. The CDR3 consists of 15 residues. Per germline, CDR1 KGHSH and CDR2 LQKENI. The V gene end was trimmed by 5 bases and the J gene end by 1 base; junction bases not matched to a gene: 4. CDR3 coding DNA: TGTGCCAGCTCAGTCGGGACAGTGAACACCGGGGAGCTGTTTTTT. Protein: CASSVGTVNTGELFF.

This clone was recorded only once. The J gene is TRBJ2-7, the V gene TRBV27; no reliable D call. CDR3 length equals 15 residues. V was shortened by 2 bases and J by 1 base, with 12 bases between the two germline ends. Germline V CDR1 and CDR2: MNHEY, SMNVEV (reference sequence). The chain's CDR3 is CASSLKTEPSYEQYF. CDR3 DNA: TGTGCCAGCAGTTTAAAAACAGAGCCTTCCTACGAGCAGTACTTC.

In its sample, this clone was seen once. One junction end disagrees with the germline gene, perhaps due to a read error. The chain uses TRBV19 and TRBJ1-5; D call uncertain. The germline gives CDR1 LNHDA, CDR2 SQIVND (reference sequence). This CDR3 is built from 13 residues. CDR3 in amino acids: CASSIDSDQPQHF. The CDR3 bases are TGTGCCAGTAGTATAGATAGCGATCAGCCCCAGCATTTT.